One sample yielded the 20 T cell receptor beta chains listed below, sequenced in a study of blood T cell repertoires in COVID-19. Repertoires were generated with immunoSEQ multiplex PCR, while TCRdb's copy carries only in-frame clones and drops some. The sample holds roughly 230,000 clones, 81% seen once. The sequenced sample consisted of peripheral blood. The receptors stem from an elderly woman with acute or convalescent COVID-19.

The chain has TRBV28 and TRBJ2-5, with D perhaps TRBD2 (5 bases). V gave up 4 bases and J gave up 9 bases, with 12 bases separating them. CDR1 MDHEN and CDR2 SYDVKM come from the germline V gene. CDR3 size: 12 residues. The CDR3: CASSSNLEAQYF. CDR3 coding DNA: TGTGCCAGCAGTTCCAATTTGGAGGCCCAGTACTTC.

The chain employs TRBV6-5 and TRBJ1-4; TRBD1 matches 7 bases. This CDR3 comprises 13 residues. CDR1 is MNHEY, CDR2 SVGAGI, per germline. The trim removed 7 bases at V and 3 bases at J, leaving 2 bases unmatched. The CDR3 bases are TGTGCCAGCACCGGGACAGCTAATGAAAAACTGTTTTTT. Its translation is CASTGTANEKLFF.

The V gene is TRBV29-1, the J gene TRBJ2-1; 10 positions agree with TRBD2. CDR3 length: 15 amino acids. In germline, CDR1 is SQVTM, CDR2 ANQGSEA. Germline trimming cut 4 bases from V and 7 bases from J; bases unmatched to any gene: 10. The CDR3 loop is CSVGRGLAGVNEQFF. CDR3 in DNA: TGCAGCGTTGGGCGGGGGCTAGCGGGAGTAAATGAGCAGTTCTTC.

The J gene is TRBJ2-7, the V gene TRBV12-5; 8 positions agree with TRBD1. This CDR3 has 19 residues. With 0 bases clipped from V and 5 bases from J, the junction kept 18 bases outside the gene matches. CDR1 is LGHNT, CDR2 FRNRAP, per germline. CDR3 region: CASGLVLSVGQGAFDEQYF. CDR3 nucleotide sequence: TGTGCTAGTGGTTTGGTACTCTCGGTGGGGCAGGGGGCCTTCGACGAGCAGTACTTC.

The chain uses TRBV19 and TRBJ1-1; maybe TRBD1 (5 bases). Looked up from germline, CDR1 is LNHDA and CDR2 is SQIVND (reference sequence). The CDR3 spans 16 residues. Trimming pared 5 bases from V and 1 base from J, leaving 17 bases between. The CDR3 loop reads CASSLGPGPPNTEAFF. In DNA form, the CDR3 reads TGTGCCAGTAGTCTGGGGCCCGGACCGCCGAACACTGAAGCTTTCTTT.

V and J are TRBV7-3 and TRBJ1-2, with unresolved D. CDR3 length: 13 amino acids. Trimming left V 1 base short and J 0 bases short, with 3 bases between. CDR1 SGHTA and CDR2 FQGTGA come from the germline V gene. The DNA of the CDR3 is TGTGCCAGCAGCTTAAGAGCTAACTATGGCTACACCTTC. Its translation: CASSLRANYGYTF.

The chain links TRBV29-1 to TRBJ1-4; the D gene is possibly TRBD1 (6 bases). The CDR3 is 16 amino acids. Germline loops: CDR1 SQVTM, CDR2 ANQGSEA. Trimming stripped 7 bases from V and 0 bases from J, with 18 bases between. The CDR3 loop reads CSAVSGTIATNEKLFF. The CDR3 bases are TGCAGCGCCGTTTCCGGGACAATTGCAACTAATGAAAAACTGTTTTTT.

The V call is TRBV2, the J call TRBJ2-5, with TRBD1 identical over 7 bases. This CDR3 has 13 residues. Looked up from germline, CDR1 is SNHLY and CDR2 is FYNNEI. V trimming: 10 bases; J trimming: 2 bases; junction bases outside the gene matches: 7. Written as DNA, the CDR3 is TGTGCCACCGACGTGGGACAGCAAGAGACCCAGTACTTC. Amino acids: CATDVGQQETQYF.

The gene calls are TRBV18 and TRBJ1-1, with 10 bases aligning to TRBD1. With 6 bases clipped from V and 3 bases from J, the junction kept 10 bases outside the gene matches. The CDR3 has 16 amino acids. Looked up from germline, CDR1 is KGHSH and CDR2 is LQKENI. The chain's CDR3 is CASSPGTGEIHTEAFF. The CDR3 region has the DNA TGTGCCAGCTCGCCCGGGACAGGGGAGATCCACACTGAAGCTTTCTTT.

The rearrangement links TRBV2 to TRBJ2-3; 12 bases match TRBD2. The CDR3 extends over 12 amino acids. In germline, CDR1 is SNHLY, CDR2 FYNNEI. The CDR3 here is CALAGGADTQYF. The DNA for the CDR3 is TGTGCACTAGCGGGGGGCGCGGATACGCAGTATTTT.

The CDR3 region has the DNA TGTGCCACCAGCAGAGATCTTGTTGGAGGCACAGATACGCAGTATTTT. The encoded protein is CATSRDLVGGTDTQYF. This sequence joins TRBV15 and TRBJ2-3; no reliable D call. Germline V gives CDR1 LNHNV, CDR2 YYDKDF (reference sequence). CDR3 length equals 16 residues. The V gene lost 0 bases and the J gene lost 1 base, with 11 bases spanning the gap.

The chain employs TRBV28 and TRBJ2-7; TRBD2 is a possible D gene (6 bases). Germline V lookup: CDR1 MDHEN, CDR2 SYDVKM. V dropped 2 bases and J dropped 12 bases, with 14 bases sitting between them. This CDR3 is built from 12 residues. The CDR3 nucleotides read TGTGCCAGCAGTTTAAGACTAGATCCCTTGTACTTC. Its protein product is CASSLRLDPLYF.

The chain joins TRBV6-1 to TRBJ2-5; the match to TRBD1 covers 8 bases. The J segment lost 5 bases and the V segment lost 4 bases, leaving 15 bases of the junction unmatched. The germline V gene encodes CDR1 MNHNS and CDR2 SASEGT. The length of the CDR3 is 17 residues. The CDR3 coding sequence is TGTGCCAGCAGTGGCCAAGGCAGGGGGCTTTCGAGGGAGACCCAGTACTTC. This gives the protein CASSGQGRGLSRETQYF.

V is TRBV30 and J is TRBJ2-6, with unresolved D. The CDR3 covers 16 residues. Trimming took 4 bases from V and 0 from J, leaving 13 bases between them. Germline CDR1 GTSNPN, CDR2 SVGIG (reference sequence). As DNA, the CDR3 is TGTGCCTGGACTGCAGGCCCCAACTCTGGGGCCAACGTCCTGACTTTC. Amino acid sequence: CAWTAGPNSGANVLTF. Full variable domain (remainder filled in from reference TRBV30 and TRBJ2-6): SQTIHQWPATLVQPVGSPLSLECTVEGTSNPNLYWYRQAAGRGLQLLFYSVGIGQISSEVPQNLSASRPQDRQFILSSKKLLLSDSGFYLCAWTAGPNSGANVLTFGAGSRLTVL.

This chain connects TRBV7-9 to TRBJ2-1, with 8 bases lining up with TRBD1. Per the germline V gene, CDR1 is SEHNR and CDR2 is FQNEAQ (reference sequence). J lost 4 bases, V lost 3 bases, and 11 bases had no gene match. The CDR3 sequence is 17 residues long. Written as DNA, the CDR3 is TGTGCCAGCAGCTTGGCCCCGGGGACAGGCATTTACAATGAGCAGTTCTTC. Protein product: CASSLAPGTGIYNEQFF.

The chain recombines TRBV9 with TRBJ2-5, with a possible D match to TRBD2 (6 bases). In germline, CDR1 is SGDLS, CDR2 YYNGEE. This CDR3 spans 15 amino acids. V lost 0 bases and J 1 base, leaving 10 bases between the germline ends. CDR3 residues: CASSVEGGLQETQYF. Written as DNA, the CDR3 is TGTGCCAGCAGCGTAGAGGGAGGCCTCCAAGAGACCCAGTACTTC.

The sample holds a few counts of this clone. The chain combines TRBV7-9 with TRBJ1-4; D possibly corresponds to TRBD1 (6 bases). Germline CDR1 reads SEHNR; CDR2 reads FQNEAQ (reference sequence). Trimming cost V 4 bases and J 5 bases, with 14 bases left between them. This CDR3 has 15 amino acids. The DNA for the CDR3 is TGTGCCAGCAGCTCAGGGGAGGGGTGGAATGAAAAACTGTTTTTT. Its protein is CASSSGEGWNEKLFF.

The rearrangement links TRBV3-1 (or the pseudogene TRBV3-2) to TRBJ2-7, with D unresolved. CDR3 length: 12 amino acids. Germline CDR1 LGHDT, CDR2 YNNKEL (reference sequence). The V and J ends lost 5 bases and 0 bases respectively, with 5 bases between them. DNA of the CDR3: TGTGCCAGCAGCTCCAGCTCCTACGAGCAGTACTTC. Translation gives CASSSSSYEQYF.

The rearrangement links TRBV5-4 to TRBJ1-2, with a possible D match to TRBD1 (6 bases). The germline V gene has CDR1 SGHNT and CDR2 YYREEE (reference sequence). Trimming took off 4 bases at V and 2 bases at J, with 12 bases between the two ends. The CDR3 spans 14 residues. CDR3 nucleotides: TGTGCCAGCAGCCCCCCGGACAGCAACTATGGCTACACCTTC. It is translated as CASSPPDSNYGYTF. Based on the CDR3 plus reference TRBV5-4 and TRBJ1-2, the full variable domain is ETGVTQSPTHLIKTRGQQVTLRCSSQSGHNTVSWYQQALGQGPQFIFQYYREEENGRGNFPPRFSGLQFPNYSSELNVNALELDDSALYLCASSPPDSNYGYTFGSGTRLTVV.

As DNA, the CDR3 is TGTGCCAGCAGCGCCTATAGTTCTTATGGCTACACCTTC. It translates to CASSAYSSYGYTF. This rearrangement joins TRBV7-8 to TRBJ1-2; D gene uncertain. Trimming removed 5 bases at V and 5 bases at J, with 12 bases between. Germline CDR1 SGHVS, CDR2 FQNEAQ. The CDR3 totals 13 residues.